The following is a TCR beta chain sequence with its context. Its antigen is still unknown. The table came from immunoSEQ multiplex PCR; TCRdb's copy has only in-frame clones and leaves some out. The data hold about 100,000 clones, with more than 75% observed a single time. These data belong to a study of T cell responses to AZD1222 COVID-19 vaccine. Study-wide results and caveats: Females outnumbered males among donors, who were mostly white British; clonal diversity was possibly underestimated.

Trimming shortened V by 5 bases and J by 9 bases, and 23 bases separated the two germline ends. The CDR3 is 16 amino acids. Per germline, CDR1 LNHDA and CDR2 SQIVND (reference sequence). The TCR sequence derives from an adult in good health. The V gene is TRBV19, the J gene TRBJ2-4; tentative D call: TRBD2 (6 bases). The material sequenced was peripheral blood, taken on day 0 of AZD1222 vaccination. The CDR3 sequence is CASSLSGVHPAGIQYF. The CDR3 DNA reads as TGTGCCAGTAGTCTATCGGGAGTCCATCCCGCGGGCATTCAGTACTTC.